This passage covers 8 T cell receptor beta chains from one sample sequenced in a study of response to subunit inactivated influenza vaccine. MiXCR, run by TCRdb on the RT-PCR reads, gives a single entry per CDR3 protein. The table has a few hundred thousand distinct CDR3 sequences, 20% to 25% seen once. Sequences were derived from PBMCs from blood, sampled about 20 months after vaccination. All receptors derive from a man aged 45 to 75 who received an inactivated influenza vaccine.

CDR3 sequence (DNA): TGTGCCAGCAGCTTCCCCTGGGGTAGCGGGGGAGATAGCACAGATACGCAGTATTTT. Translation gives CASSFPWGSGGDSTDTQYF. The chain uses TRBV11-2 and TRBJ2-3; 9 bases agree with TRBD2. The J segment lost 0 bases and the V segment lost 3 bases, leaving 13 bases of the junction unmatched. The CDR3 is 19 residues long. Germline V gene data show CDR1 as SGHAT and CDR2 as FQNNGV.

The chain employs TRBV20-1 and TRBJ2-1, with TRBD1 matching 9 bases. The CDR3 consists of 14 residues. The germline gives CDR1 DFQATT, CDR2 SNEGSKA (reference sequence). V trimming: 5 bases; J trimming: 4 bases; junction bases outside the gene matches: 6. The CDR3 loop is CSAGPGQGYNEQFF. The CDR3 nucleotides read TGCAGTGCTGGACCGGGACAGGGATACAATGAGCAGTTCTTC.

This sequence joins TRBV29-1 and TRBJ1-5; D is possibly TRBD1 (5 bases). The CDR3 consists of 17 residues. Germline V gene sequence: CDR1 SQVTM, CDR2 ANQGSEA. The V end lost 3 bases, the J end lost 7 bases, and 25 bases lay between the germline ends. The DNA for the CDR3 is TGCAGCGTTGACTATCCCAAAATTCACGGACCAGGGCAGCCCCAGCATTTT. As protein: CSVDYPKIHGPGQPQHF.

This clonotype was counted at least ten times. The J gene is TRBJ1-2, the V gene TRBV9; D ambiguous. This CDR3 comprises 13 residues. Germline loops: CDR1 SGDLS, CDR2 YYNGEE. The germline V and J ends were trimmed by 0 bases and 3 bases, with 6 bases remaining between them. The CDR3 sequence is CASSVVDYYGYTF. For the CDR3, the DNA is TGTGCCAGCAGCGTAGTTGATTACTATGGCTACACCTTC.

This sequence joins TRBV20-1 and TRBJ2-5; D not certain. The CDR3 covers 12 residues. Germline V gene sequence: CDR1 DFQATT, CDR2 SNEGSKA (reference sequence). Trimming took 6 bases from V and 4 from J, leaving 12 bases between them. The CDR3 DNA is TGCAGTGCCACCCGGGTGGGAGAGACCCAGTACTTC. Protein sequence: CSATRVGETQYF.

This chain uses TRBV20-1 with TRBJ2-1; 7 nucleotides agree with TRBD2. This CDR3 has 15 residues. The ends lost 0 bases at V and 5 bases at J; junction bases unmatched: 7. Germline CDR1 and CDR2: DFQATT and SNEGSKA (reference sequence). The chain's CDR3 is CSARDFLAVNNEQFF. Here the CDR3 DNA reads TGCAGTGCTAGAGATTTTCTAGCGGTTAACAATGAGCAGTTCTTC.

As concerns this clonotype: The junction does not match germline at one end; this may be a read error. The chain uses TRBV11-2 and TRBJ1-3; D remains ambiguous. The CDR3 is made up of 14 amino acids. Germline loops: CDR1 SGHAT, CDR2 FQNNGV. The CDR3 sequence is CASSLGGFGNAIYF. In DNA, the CDR3 is TGTGCCAGCAGCTTAGGGGGATTTGGAAACGCCATATATTTT.

The V call is TRBV18, the J call TRBJ2-7; D ambiguous. The CDR3 consists of 13 residues. Germline-derived CDR1 and CDR2 are KGHSH and LQKENI. V was cut by 1 base and J by 7 bases, with 11 bases left in between. The CDR3 protein is CASSPQETREQYF. The CDR3 DNA is TGTGCCAGCTCACCACAAGAGACGCGGGAGCAGTACTTC.